A single count supports the clone carrying this T cell receptor beta chain. What it binds is unknown. This entry comes from a study of T cell responses to AZD1222 COVID-19 vaccine. Study-level results: Recipients of two AZD1222 doses showed rising Spike-specific TCR breadth and depth. At baseline, just six or seven AZD1222 recipients tested seropositive.

The repertoire was sequenced with immunoSEQ multiplex PCR; TCRdb's copy has only in-frame clones and lacks some. The sample includes 95,000 to 130,000 clones, about 90% seen only once; the top ten take roughly 1.5%. Pooled samples include second doses given at about 4 or 12 weeks. This TCR was recovered from an adult who received the AZD1222 COVID-19 vaccine. The starting material was peripheral blood, obtained 28 days after the second AZD1222 dose.

CDR3 residues: CASRPGQGSYEQYF. In nucleotides, the CDR3 is TGTGCCAGCAGACCGGGACAGGGATCCTACGAGCAGTACTTC. The chain employs TRBV28 and TRBJ2-7; 9 bases map to TRBD1. V was clipped by 6 bases and J by 1 base; unmatched bases: 4. In germline, CDR1 is MDHEN, CDR2 SYDVKM. The CDR3 is made up of 14 amino acids.